Sequencing of this TCR beta chain was carried out in a study of STAT3 mutations in large granular lymphocyte leukemia. Study in general: Over half of T-LGLL patients had one or more immunosuppressive regimens. Study observations and caveats: No sample exists from the first appearance of each clone. In T-cell large granular lymphocyte leukemia, about half of patients showed multiple immunodominant subclonotypes.

The data were produced by immunoSEQ multiplex PCR, yet TCRdb's version contains in-frame clones alone and is incomplete. The sample includes 2,000 or so clones, roughly 60% of them seen just once. Concerning this clone: Its antigen is as yet unknown.

Germline CDR1 and CDR2: SGHNT and YYREEE (reference sequence). V lost 4 bases to trimming and J lost 4 bases; unmatched junction nucleotides: 9. This CDR3 is 16 amino acids long. The specimen was peripheral blood mononuclear cells. V and J are TRBV5-4 and TRBJ2-3, with 10 nucleotides matching TRBD2. The TCR sequence derives from a man aged 60 to 69 with T-cell large granular lymphocyte leukemia. Some clones in this sample may be carry-over from other donors' samples. CDR3 nucleotide sequence: TGTGCCAGCAGCCCTAGAGCGGGGGGGAACGCAGATACGCAGTATTTT. Its protein product is CASSPRAGGNADTQYF.